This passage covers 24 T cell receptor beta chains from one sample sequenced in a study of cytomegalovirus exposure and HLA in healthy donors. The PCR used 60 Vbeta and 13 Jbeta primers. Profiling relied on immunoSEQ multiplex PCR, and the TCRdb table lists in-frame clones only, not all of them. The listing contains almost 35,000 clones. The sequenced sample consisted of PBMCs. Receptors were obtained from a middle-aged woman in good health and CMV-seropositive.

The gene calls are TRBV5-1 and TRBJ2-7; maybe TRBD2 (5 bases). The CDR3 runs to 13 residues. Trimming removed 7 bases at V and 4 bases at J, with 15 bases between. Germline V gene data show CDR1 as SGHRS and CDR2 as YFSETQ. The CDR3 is CASHAEAGYEQYF. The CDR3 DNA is TGCGCCAGCCACGCCGAGGCGGGTTACGAGCAGTACTTC.

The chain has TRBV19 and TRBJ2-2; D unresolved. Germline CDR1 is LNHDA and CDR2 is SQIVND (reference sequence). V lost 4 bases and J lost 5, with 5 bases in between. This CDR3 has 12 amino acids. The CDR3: CASSNPTGELFF. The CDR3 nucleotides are TGTGCCAGTAGTAATCCAACCGGGGAGCTGTTTTTT. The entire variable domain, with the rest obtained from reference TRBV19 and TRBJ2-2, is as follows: DGGITQSPKYLFRKEGQNVTLSCEQNLNHDAMYWYRQDPGQGLRLIYYSQIVNDFQKGDIAEGYSVSREKKESFPLTVTSAQKNPTAFYLCASSNPTGELFFGEGSRLTVL.

The CDR3 DNA is TGCAGTGCTAGAGTCCCCAACGAGCAGTACTTC. Protein: CSARVPNEQYF. The genes are TRBV20-1 and TRBJ2-7, with D hard to call. This CDR3 spans 11 amino acids. Trimming removed 1 base at V and 5 bases at J, with 6 bases between. Germline V gene data show CDR1 as DFQATT and CDR2 as SNEGSKA (reference sequence).

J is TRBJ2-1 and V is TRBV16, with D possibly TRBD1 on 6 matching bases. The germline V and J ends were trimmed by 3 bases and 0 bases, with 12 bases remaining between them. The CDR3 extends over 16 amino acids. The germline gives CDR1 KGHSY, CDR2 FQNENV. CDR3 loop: CASSHIRGFSYNEQFF. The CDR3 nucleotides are TGTGCCAGCAGCCATATCAGGGGCTTCTCCTACAATGAGCAGTTCTTC.

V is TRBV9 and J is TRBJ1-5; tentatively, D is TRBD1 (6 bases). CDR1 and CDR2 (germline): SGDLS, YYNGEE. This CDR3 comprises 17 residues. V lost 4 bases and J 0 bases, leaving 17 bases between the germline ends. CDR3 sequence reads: CASSPVVGHHSNQPQHF. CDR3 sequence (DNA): TGTGCCAGCAGCCCTGTCGTGGGACACCATAGCAATCAGCCCCAGCATTTT.

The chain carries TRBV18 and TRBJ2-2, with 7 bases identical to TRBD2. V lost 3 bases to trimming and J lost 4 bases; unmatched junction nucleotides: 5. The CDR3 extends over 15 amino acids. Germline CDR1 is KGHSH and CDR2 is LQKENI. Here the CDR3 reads CASSPERGITGELFF. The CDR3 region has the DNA TGTGCCAGCTCACCTGAGCGGGGTATCACCGGGGAGCTGTTTTTT.

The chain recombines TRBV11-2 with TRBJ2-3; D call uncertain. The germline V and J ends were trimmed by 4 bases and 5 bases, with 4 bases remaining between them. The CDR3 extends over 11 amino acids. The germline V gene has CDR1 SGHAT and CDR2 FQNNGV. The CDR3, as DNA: TGTGCCAGCAGCTCCCGAGATACGCAGTATTTT. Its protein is CASSSRDTQYF.

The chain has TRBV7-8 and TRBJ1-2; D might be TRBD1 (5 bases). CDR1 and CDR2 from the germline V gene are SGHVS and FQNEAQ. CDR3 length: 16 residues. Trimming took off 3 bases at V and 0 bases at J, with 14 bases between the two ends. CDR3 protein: CASSFTQGSSNYGYTF. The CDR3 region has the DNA TGTGCCAGCAGCTTTACGCAGGGTTCATCTAACTATGGCTACACCTTC.

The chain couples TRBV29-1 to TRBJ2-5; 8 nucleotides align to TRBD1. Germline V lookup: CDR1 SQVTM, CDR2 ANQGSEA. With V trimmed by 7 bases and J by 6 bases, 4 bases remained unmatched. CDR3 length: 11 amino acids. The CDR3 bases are TGCAGCGCAGGACAGGGACAGACCCAGTACTTC. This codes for CSAGQGQTQYF.

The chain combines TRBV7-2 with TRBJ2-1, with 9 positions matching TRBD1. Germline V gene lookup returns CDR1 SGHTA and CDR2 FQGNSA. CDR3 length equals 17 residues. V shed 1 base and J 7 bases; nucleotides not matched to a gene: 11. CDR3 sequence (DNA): TGTGCCAGCAGCTTAGTTCCCCCAGGACAGGGGTTTAATGAGCAGTTCTTC. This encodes CASSLVPPGQGFNEQFF.

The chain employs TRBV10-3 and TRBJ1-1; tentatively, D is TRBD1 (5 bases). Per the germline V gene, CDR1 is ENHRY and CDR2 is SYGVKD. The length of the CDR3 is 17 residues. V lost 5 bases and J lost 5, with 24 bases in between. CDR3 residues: CAISTRVLWGGFTEAFF. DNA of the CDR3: TGTGCCATCAGTACGAGGGTCCTGTGGGGGGGGTTTACTGAAGCTTTCTTT.

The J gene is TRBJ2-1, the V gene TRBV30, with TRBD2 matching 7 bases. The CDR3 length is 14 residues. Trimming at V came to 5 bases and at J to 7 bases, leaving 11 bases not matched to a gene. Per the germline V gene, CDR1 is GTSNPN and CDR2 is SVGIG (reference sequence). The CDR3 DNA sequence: TGTGCCTGGGGGGAGGGATATCAAGGGAATGAGCAGTTCTTC. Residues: CAWGEGYQGNEQFF. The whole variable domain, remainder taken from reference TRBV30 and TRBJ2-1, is SQTIHQWPATLVQPVGSPLSLECTVEGTSNPNLYWYRQAAGRGLQLLFYSVGIGQISSEVPQNLSASRPQDRQFILSSKKLLLSDSGFYLCAWGEGYQGNEQFFGPGTRLTVL.

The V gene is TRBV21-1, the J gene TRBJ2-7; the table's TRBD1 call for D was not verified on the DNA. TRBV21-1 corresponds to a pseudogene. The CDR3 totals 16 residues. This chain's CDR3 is CASSTWQVRGMYEQYF. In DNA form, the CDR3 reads TGTGCCAGCAGCACATGGCAGGTCAGGGGGATGTACGAGCAGTACTTC.

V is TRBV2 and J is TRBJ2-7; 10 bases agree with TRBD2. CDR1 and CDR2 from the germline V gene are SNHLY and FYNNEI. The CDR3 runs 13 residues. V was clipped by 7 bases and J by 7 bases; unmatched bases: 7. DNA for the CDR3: TGTGCCAGCATGGAGCGGGAGGGGAGGGAGCAGTACTTC. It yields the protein CASMEREGREQYF.

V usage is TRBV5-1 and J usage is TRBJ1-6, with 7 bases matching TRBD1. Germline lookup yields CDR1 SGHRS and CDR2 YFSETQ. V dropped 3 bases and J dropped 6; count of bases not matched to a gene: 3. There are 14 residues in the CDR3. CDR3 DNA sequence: TGCGCCAGCAGCTCGGGACAGCCTAATTCACCCCTCCACTTT. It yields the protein CASSSGQPNSPLHF.

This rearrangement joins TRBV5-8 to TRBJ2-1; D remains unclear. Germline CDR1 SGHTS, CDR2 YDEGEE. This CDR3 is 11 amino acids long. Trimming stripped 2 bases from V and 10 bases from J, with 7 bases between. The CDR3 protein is CASSLGSEQFF. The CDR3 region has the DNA TGTGCCAGCAGCTTAGGTAGCGAGCAGTTCTTC.

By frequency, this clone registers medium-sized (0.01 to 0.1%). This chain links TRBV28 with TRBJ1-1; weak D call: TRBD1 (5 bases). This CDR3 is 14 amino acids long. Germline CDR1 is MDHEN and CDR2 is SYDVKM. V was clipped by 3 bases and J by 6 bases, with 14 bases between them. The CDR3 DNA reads TGTGCCAGCAGTTTTCAGGGCCGGGCCCCTGAAGCTTTCTTT. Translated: CASSFQGRAPEAFF. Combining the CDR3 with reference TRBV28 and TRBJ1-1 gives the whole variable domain DVKVTQSSRYLVKRTGEKVFLECVQDMDHENMFWYRQDPGLGLRLIYFSYDVKMKEKGDIPEGYSVSREKKERFSLILESASTNQTSMYLCASSFQGRAPEAFFGQGTRLTVV.

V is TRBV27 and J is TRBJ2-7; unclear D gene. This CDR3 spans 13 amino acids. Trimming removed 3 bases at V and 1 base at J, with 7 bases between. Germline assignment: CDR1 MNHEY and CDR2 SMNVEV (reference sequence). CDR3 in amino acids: CASSFLESYEQYF. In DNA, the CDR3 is TGTGCCAGCAGTTTTCTAGAATCCTACGAGCAGTACTTC.

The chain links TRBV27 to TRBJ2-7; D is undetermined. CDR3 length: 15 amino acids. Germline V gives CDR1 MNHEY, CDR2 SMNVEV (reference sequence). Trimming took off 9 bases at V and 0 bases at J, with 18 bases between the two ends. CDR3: CASSSVISNSYEQYF. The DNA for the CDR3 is TGTGCCAGTTCCAGTGTGATCTCGAACTCCTACGAGCAGTACTTC.

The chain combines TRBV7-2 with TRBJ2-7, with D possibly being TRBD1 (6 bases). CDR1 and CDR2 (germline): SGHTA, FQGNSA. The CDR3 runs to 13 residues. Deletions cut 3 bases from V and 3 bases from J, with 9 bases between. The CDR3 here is CASSFRQVYEQYF. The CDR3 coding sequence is TGTGCCAGCAGCTTTCGACAGGTCTACGAGCAGTACTTC. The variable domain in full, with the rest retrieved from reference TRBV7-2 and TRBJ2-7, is GAGVSQSPSNKVTEKGKDVELRCDPISGHTALYWYRQSLGQGLEFLIYFQGNSAPDKSGLPSDRFSAERTGGSVSTLTIQRTQQEDSAVYLCASSFRQVYEQYFGPGTRLTVT.

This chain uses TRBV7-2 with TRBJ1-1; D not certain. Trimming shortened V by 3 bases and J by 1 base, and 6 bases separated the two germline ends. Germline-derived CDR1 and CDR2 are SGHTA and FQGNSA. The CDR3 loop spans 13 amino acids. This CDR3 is CASSLAANTEAFF. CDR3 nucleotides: TGTGCCAGCAGCTTGGCGGCGAACACTGAAGCTTTCTTT.

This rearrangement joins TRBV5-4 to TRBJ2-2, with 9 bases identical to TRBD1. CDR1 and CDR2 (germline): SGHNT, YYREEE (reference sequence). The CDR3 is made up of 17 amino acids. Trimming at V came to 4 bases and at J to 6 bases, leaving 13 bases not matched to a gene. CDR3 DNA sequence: TGTGCCAGCAGCGCCTCTACCGGGACAGGGAGGCCCGGGGAGCTGTTTTTT. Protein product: CASSASTGTGRPGELFF.

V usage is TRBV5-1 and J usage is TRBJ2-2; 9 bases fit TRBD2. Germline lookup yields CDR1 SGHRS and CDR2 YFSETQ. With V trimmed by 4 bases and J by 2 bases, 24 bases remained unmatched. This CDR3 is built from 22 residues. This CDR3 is CASSLTGAASGDQISNTGELFF. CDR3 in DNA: TGCGCCAGCAGCCTAACGGGGGCAGCTAGCGGGGACCAAATCTCAAACACCGGGGAGCTGTTTTTT. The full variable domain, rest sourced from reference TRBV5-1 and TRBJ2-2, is KAGVTQTPRYLIKTRGQQVTLSCSPISGHRSVSWYQQTPGQGLQFLFEYFSETQRNKGNFPGRFSGRQFSNSRSEMNVSTLELGDSALYLCASSLTGAASGDQISNTGELFFGEGSRLTVL.

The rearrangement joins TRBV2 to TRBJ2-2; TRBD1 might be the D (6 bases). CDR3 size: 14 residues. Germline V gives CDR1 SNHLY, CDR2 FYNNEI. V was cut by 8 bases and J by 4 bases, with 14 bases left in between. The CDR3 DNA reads TGTGCCAGCTTATTAGGACAGTTCACCGGGGAGCTGTTTTTT. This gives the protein CASLLGQFTGELFF. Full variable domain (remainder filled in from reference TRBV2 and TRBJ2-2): EPEVTQTPSHQVTQMGQEVILRCVPISNHLYFYWYRQILGQKVEFLVSFYNNEISEKSEIFDDQFSVERPDGSNFTLKIRSTKLEDSAMYFCASLLGQFTGELFFGEGSRLTVL.